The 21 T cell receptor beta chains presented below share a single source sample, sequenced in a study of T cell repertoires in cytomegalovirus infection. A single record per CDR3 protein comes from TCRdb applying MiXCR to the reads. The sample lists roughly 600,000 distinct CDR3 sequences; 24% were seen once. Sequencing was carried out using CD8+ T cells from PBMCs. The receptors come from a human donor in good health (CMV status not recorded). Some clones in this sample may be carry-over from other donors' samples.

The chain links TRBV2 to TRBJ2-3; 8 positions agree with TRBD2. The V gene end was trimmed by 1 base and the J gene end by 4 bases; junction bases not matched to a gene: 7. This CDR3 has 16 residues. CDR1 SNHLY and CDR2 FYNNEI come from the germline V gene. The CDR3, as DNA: TGTGCCAGCAGTGAAGAAAGGCGGGGGGAGGCAGATACGCAGTATTTT. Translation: CASSEERRGEADTQYF.

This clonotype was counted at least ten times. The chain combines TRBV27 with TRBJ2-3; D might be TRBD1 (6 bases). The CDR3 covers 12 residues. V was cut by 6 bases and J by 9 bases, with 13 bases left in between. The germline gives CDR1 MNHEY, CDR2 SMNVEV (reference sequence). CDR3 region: CASSYRVGTQYF. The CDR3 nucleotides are TGTGCCAGCAGCTACAGGGTAGGGACGCAGTATTTT.

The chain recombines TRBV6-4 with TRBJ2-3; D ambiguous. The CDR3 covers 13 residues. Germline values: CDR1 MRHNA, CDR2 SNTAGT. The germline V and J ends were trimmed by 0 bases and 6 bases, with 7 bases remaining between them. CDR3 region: CASSDSIRDTQYF. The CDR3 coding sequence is TGTGCCAGCAGTGACTCGATCCGTGATACGCAGTATTTT.

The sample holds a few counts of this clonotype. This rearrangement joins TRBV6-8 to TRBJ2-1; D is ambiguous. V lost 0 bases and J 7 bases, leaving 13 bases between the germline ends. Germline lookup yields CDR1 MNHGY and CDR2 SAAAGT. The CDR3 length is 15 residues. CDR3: CASSYSSIYSNEQFF. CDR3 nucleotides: TGTGCCAGCAGTTACTCGAGTATATACTCAAATGAGCAGTTCTTC.

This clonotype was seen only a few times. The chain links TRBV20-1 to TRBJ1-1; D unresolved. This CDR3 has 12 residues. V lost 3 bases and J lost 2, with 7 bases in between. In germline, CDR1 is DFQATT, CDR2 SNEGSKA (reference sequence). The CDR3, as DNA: TGCAGTGCTAGGAGCTCAAACACTGAAGCTTTCTTT. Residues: CSARSSNTEAFF.

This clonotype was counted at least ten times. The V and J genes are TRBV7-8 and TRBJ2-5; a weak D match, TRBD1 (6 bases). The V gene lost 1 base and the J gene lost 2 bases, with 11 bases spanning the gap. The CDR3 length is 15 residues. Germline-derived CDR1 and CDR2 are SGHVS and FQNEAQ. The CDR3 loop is CASSLVDRKQETQYF. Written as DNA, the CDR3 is TGTGCCAGCAGCTTAGTGGACAGAAAACAAGAGACCCAGTACTTC.

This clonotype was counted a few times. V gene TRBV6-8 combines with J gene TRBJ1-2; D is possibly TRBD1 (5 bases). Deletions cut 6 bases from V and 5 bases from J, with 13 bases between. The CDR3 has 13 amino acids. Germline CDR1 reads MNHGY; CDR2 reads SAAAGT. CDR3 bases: TGTGCCAGCAGGGAAGGGGAATGGTATGGCTACACCTTC. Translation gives CASREGEWYGYTF.

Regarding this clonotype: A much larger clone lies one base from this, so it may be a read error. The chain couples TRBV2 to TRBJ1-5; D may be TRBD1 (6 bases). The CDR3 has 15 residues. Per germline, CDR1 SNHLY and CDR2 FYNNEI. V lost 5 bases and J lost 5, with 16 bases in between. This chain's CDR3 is CASSSGGRGHQPQHF. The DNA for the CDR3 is TGTGCCAGCAGTTCCGGGGGCAGGGGTCATCAGCCCCAGCATTTT.

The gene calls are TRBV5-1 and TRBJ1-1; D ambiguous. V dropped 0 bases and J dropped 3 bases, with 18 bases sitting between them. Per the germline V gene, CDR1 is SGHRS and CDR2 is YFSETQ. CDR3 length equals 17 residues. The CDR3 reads CASSLDISLGGYTEAFF. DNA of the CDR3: TGCGCCAGCAGCTTGGATATATCTCTGGGTGGGTACACTGAAGCTTTCTTT.

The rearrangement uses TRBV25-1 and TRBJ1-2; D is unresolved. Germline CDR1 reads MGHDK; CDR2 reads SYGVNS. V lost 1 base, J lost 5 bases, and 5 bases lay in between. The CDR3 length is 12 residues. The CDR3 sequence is CASSEFVYGYTF. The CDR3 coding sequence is TGTGCCAGCAGTGAATTCGTATATGGCTACACCTTC.

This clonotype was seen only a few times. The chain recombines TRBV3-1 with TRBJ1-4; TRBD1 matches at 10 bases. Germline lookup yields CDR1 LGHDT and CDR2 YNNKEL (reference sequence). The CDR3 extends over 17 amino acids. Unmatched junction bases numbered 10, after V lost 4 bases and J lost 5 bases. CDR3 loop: CASSRTGGIGENEKLFF. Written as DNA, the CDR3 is TGTGCCAGCAGCCGGACAGGGGGAATTGGCGAAAATGAAAAACTGTTTTTT.

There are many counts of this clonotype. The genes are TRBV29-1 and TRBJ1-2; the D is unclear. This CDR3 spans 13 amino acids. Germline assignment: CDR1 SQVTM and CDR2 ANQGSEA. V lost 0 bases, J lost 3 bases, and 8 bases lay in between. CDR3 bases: TGCAGCGTTGAAGAAGTACAGCACTATGGCTACACCTTC. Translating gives CSVEEVQHYGYTF.

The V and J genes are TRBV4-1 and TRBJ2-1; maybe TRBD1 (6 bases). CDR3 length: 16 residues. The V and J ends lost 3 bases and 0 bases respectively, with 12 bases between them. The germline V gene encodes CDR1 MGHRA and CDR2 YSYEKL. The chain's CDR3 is CASSHPTGFSYNEQFF. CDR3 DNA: TGCGCCAGCAGCCACCCCACAGGGTTCTCCTACAATGAGCAGTTCTTC.

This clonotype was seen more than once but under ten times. The CDR3 DNA follows: TGTGCCAGCAGTTTATCGTACGACCTAAATCAGCCCCAGCATTTT. Its protein is CASSLSYDLNQPQHF. The V gene is TRBV27, the J gene TRBJ1-5; D is unresolved. The CDR3 extends over 15 amino acids. Germline V gene sequence: CDR1 MNHEY, CDR2 SMNVEV (reference sequence). With 0 bases removed from V and 4 bases from J, the gap between germline ends came to 10 bases.

In nucleotides, the CDR3 is TGTGCCAGCAGTTACGGACTAGAGTTTCGCAATGAGCAGTTCTTC. It encodes CASSYGLEFRNEQFF. This rearrangement joins TRBV6-1 to TRBJ2-1, with 7 bases matching TRBD2. V dropped 5 bases and J dropped 6; count of bases not matched to a gene: 10. The length of the CDR3 is 15 residues. Germline CDR1 reads MNHNS; CDR2 reads SASEGT.

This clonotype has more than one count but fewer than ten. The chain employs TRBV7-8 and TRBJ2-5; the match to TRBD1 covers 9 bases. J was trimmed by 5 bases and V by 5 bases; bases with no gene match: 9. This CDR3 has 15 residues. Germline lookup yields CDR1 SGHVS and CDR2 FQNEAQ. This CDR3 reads CASSATGGLIETQYF. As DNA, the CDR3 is TGTGCCAGCAGCGCAACAGGGGGCCTTATCGAGACCCAGTACTTC.

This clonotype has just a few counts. This chain's CDR3 is CASSQDGGPGANVLTF. DNA for the CDR3: TGCGCCAGCAGCCAAGATGGAGGGCCTGGGGCCAACGTCCTGACTTTC. The chain is built from TRBV4-3 and TRBJ2-6, with D perhaps matching TRBD2 (6 bases). V shed 0 bases and J shed 2 bases, with 8 bases lying between them. Germline V gene lookup returns CDR1 LGHNA and CDR2 YSLEER. The CDR3 extends over 16 amino acids.

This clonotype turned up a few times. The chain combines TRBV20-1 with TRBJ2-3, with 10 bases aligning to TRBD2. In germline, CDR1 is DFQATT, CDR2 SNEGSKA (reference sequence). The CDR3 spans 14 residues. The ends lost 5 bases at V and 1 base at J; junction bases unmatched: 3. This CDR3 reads CSAPGTSGTDTQYF. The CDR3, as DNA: TGCAGTGCTCCCGGGACTAGCGGCACAGATACGCAGTATTTT.

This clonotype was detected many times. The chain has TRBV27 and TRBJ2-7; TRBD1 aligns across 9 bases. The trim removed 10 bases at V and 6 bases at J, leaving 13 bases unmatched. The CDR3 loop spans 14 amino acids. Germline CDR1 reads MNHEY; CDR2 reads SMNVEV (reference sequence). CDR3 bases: TGTGCCAAGATTCGGACAGGGGACCTCCTCGAGCAGTACTTC. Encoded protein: CAKIRTGDLLEQYF.

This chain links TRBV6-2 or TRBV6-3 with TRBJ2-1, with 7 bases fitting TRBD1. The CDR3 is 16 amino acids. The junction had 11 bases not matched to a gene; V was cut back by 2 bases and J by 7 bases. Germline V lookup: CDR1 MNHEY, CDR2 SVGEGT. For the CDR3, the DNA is TGTGCCAGCAGTTACCCAGACAGGGCATTTCGGAATGAGCAGTTCTTC. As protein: CASSYPDRAFRNEQFF.

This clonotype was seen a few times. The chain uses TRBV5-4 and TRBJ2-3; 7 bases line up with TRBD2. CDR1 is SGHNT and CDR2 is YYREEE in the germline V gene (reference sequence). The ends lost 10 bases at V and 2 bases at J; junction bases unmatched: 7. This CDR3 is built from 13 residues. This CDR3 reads CAAEGTNTDTQYF. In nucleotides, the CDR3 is TGTGCCGCCGAGGGGACTAACACAGATACGCAGTATTTT.